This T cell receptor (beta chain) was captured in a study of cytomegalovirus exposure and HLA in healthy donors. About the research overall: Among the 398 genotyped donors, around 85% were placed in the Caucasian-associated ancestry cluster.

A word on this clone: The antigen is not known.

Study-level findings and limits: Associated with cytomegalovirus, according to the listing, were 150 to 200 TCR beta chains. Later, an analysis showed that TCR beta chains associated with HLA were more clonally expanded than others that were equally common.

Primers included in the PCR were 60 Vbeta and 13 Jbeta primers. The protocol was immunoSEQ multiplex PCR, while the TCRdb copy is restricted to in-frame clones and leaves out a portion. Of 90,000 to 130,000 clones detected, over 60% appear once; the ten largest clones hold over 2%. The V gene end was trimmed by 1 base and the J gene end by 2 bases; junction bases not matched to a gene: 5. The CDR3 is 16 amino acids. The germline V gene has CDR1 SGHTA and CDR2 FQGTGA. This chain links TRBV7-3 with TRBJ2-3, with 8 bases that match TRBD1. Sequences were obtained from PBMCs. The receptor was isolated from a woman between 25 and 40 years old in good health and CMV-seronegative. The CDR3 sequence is CASSLIDRGVTDTQYF. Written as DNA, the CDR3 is TGTGCCAGCAGCTTAATAGACAGGGGTGTCACAGATACGCAGTATTTT.